The TCR beta chain under discussion was sequenced for a study of Graves' ophthalmopathy and Graves' hyperthyroidism. Regarding the study as a whole: Blood samples also showed most expanded thyroid clonotypes exceeding 0.001 frequency.

RNA transcripts were the template, and TCR beta CDR3 regions were amplified from them. Following a first-round RT-PCR that used HTBI primers, a second-round multiplex PCR was carried out. TCRdb re-called the multiplex PCR reads through MiXCR, storing one row per CDR3 protein. The sample yields around 1.1 million distinct CDR3 sequences, about two fifths seen once. A remark on this clonotype: Its target is unknown.

Germline-derived CDR1 and CDR2 are MGHRA and YSYEKL. V was shortened by 4 bases and J by 4 bases, with 13 bases between the two germline ends. The CDR3 is 14 amino acids. Sequenced input: peripheral blood or thyroid tissue (not recorded which). The receptor was isolated from an adult man with Graves' hyperthyroidism. The chain combines TRBV4-1 with TRBJ2-5; TRBD1 is a possible D gene (5 bases). The CDR3 loop reads CASSPQGLGETQYF. CDR3 DNA sequence: TGCGCCAGCAGCCCCCAGGGTCTTGGAGAGACCCAGTACTTC.